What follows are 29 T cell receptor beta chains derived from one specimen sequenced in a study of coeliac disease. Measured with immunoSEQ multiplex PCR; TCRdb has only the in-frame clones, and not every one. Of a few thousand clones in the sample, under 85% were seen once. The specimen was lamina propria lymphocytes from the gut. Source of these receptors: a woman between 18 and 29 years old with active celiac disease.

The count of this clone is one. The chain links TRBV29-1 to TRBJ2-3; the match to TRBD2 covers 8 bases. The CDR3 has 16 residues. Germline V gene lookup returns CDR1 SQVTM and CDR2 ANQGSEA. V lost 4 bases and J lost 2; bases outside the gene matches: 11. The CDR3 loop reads CSVVRADGRVTDTQYF. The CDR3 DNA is TGCAGCGTTGTCCGGGCCGACGGGAGGGTCACAGATACGCAGTATTTT.

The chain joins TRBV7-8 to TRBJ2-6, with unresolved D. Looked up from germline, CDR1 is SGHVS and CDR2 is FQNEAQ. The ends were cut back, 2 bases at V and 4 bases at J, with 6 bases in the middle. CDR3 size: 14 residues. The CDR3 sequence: CASSLLAGANVLTF. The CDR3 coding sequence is TGTGCCAGCAGCTTATTGGCCGGGGCCAACGTCCTGACTTTC. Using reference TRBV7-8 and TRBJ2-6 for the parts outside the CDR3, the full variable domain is GAGVSQSPRYKVAKRGQDVALRCDPISGHVSLFWYQQALGQGPEFLTYFQNEAQLDKSGLPSDRFFAERPEGSVSTLKIQRTQQEDSAVYLCASSLLAGANVLTFGAGSRLTVL.

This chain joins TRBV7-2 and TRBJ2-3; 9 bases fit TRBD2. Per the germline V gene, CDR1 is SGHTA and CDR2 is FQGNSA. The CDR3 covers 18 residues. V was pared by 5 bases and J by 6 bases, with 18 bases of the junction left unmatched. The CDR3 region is CASSQWDSGGYQDDTQYF. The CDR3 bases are TGTGCCAGCAGCCAATGGGATAGCGGGGGCTATCAGGATGATACGCAGTATTTT.

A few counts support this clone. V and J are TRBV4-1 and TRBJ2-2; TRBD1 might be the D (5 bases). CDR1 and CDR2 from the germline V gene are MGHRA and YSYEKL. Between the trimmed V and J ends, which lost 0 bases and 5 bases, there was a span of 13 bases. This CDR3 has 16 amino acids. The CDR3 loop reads CASSQDSQGWTGELFF. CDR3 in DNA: TGCGCCAGCAGCCAAGATAGCCAGGGCTGGACCGGGGAGCTGTTTTTT.

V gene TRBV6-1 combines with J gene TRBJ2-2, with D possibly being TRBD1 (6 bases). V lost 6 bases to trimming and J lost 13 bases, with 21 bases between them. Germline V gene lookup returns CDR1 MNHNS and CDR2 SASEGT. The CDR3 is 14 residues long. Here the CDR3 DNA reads TGTGCCAGCAGACGAACAGGGACCACAAACGGGCTGTTTTTT. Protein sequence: CASRRTGTTNGLFF.

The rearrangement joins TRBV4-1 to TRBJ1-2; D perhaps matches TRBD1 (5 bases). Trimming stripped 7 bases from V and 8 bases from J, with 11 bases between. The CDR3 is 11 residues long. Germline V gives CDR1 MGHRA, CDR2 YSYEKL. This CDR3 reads CASTQGSGYTF. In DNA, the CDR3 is TGCGCCAGCACGCAGGGATCGGGCTACACCTTC.

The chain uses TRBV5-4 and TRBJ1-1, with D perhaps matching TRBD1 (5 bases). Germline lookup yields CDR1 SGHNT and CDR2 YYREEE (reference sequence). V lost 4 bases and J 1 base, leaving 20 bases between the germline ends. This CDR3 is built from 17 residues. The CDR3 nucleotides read TGTGCCAGCAGCCGGGGGATGTCAAGGGGTGGGAACACTGAAGCTTTCTTT. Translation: CASSRGMSRGGNTEAFF. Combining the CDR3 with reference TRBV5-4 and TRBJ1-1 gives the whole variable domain ETGVTQSPTHLIKTRGQQVTLRCSSQSGHNTVSWYQQALGQGPQFIFQYYREEENGRGNFPPRFSGLQFPNYSSELNVNALELDDSALYLCASSRGMSRGGNTEAFFGQGTRLTVV.

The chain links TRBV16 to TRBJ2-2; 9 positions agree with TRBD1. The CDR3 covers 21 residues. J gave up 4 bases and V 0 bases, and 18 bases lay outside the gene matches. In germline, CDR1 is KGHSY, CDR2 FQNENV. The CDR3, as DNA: TGTGCCAGCAGCCAATCGATGGTGGGACAGGGCCTTTCTCTGGGCACCGGGGAGCTGTTTTTT. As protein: CASSQSMVGQGLSLGTGELFF.

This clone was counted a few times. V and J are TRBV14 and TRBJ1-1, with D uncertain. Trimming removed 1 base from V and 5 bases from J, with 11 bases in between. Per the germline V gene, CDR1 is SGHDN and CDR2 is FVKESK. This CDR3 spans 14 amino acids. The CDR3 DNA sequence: TGTGCCAGCAGCCAAGTGGGCCCAGGAACTGAAGCTTTCTTT. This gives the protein CASSQVGPGTEAFF.

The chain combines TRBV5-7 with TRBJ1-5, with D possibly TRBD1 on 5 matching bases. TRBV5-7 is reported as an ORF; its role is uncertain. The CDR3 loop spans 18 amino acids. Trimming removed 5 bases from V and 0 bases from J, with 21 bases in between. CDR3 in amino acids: CASRPRDRAPSSNQPQHF. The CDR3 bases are TGTGCCAGCAGGCCAAGAGACAGAGCACCAAGTAGCAATCAGCCCCAGCATTTT.

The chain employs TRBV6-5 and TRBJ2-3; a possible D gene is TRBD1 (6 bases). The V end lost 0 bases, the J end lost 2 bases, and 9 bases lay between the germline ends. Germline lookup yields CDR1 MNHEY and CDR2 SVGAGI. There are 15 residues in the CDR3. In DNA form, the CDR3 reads TGTGCCAGCAGTTACTCCAGGGGCGCCACAGATACGCAGTATTTT. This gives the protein CASSYSRGATDTQYF.

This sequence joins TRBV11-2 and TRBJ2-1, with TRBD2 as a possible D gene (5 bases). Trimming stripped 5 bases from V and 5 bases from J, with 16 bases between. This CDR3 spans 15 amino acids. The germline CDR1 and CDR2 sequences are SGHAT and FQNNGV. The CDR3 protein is CASSNIYSSNNEQFF. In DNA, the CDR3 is TGTGCCAGCAGCAATATTTATTCTAGCAACAATGAGCAGTTCTTC.

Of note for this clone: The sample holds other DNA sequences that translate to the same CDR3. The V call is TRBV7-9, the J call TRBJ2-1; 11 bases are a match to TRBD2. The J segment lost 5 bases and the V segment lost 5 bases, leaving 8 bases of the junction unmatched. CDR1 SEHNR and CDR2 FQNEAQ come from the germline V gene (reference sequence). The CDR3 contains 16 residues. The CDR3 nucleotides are TGTGCCAGCAGCCCGATCCTAGCGGGAGGTAACAATGAGCAGTTCTTC. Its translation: CASSPILAGGNNEQFF.

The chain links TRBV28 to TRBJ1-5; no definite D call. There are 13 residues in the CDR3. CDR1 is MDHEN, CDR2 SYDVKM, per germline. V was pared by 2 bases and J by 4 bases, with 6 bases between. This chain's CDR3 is CASSLTGNQPQHF. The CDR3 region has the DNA TGTGCCAGCAGTTTAACGGGTAATCAGCCCCAGCATTTT.

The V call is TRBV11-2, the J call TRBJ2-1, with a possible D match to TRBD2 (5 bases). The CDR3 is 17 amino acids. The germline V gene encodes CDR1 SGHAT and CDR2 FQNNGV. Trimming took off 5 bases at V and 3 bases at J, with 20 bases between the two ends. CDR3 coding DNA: TGTGCCAGCAGCCCACCGCCCGGCGGGTGGATCTACAATGAGCAGTTCTTC. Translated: CASSPPPGGWIYNEQFF.

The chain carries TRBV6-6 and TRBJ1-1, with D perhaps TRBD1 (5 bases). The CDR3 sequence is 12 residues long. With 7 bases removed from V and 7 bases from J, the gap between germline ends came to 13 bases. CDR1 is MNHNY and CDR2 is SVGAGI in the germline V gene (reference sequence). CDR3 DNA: TGTGCCAGCACGGGGGGGGGTTTTGAAGCTTTCTTT. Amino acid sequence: CASTGGGFEAFF.

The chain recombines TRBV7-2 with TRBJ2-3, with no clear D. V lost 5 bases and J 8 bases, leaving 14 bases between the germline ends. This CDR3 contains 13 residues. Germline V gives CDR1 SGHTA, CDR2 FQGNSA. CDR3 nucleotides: TGTGCCAGCAGCCCTCGAGATCCTGGTACGCAGTATTTT. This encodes CASSPRDPGTQYF.

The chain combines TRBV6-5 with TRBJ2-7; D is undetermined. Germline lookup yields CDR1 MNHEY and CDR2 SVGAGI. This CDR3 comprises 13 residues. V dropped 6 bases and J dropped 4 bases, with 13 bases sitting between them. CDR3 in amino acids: CASSSVNLYEQYF. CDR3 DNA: TGTGCCAGCAGCTCCGTCAACTTGTACGAGCAGTACTTC.

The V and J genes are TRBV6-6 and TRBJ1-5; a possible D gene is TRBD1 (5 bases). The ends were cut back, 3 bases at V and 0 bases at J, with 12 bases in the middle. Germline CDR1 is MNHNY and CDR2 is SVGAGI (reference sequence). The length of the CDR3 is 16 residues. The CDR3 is CASSYQGGLSNQPQHF. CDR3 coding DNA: TGTGCCAGCAGTTATCAGGGAGGTCTTAGCAATCAGCCCCAGCATTTT.

CDR3 bases: TGTGCCAACCCCCCCACAGTGCATGGCTACACCTTC. It encodes CANPPTVHGYTF. The chain couples TRBV27 to TRBJ1-2; no clear D. CDR3 size: 12 residues. The V and J ends lost 10 bases and 6 bases respectively, with 15 bases between them. Germline values: CDR1 MNHEY, CDR2 SMNVEV (reference sequence).

For the CDR3, the DNA is TGTGCCAGTAGTATAGATCTGGCGGGGGGGCCGAGAAATGAGCAGTTCTTC. It translates to CASSIDLAGGPRNEQFF. V gene TRBV19 combines with J gene TRBJ2-1; 9 nucleotides line up with TRBD2. The CDR3 runs 17 residues. The germline V gene encodes CDR1 LNHDA and CDR2 SQIVND (reference sequence). Trimming at V came to 0 bases and at J to 7 bases, leaving 10 bases not matched to a gene.

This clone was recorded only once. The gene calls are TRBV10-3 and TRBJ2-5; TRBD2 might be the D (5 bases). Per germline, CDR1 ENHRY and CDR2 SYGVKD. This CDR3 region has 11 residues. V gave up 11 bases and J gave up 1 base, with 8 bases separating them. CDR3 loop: CASGGQETQYF. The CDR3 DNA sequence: TGTGCCTCCGGAGGCCAAGAGACCCAGTACTTC.

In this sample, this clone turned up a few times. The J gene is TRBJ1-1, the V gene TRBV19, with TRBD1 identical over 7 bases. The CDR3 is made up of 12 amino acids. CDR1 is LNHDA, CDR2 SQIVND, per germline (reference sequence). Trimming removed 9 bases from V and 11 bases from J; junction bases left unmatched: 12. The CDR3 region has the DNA TGTGCCAGCCTCATACCGGGACAGAGGGCTTTCTTT. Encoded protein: CASLIPGQRAFF.

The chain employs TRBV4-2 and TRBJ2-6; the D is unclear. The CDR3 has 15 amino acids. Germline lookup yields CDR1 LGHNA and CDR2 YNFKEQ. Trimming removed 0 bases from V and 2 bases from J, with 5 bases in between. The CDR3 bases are TGTGCCAGCAGCCAAGACTCTGCTGGGGCCAACGTCCTGACTTTC. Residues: CASSQDSAGANVLTF.

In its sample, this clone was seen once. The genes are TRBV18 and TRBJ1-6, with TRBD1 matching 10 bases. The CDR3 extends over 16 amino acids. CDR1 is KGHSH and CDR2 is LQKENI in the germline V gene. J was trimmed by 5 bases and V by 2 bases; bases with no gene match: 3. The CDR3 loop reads CASSPGTGVNNSPLHF. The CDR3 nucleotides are TGTGCCAGCTCACCAGGGACAGGGGTAAATAATTCACCCCTCCACTTT.

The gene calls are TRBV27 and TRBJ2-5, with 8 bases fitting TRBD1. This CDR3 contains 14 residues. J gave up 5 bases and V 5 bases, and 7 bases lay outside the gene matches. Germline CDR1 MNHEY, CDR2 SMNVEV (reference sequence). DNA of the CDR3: TGTGCCAGCAGTCCCAGGGGGCTATGGGAGACCCAGTACTTC. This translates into CASSPRGLWETQYF.

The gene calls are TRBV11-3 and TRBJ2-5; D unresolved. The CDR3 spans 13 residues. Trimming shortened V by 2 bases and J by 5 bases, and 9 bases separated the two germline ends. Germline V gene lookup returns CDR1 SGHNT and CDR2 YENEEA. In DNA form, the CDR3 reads TGTGCCAGCAGCTTATCGCTCGGGGAGACCCAGTACTTC. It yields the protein CASSLSLGETQYF.

The CDR3 spells CASSCTLVHWHHQPQHF. The CDR3 nucleotides read TGTGCCAGCAGCTGCACGCTAGTACATTGGCATCATCAGCCCCAGCATTTT. The chain employs TRBV21-1 and TRBJ1-5. TRBV21-1 represents a pseudogene. This CDR3 has 17 amino acids.

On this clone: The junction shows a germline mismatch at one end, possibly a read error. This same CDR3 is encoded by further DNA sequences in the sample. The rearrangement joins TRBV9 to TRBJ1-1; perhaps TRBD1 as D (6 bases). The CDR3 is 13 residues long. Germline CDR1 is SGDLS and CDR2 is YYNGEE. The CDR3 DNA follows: TGTGCCAGCAGTGTAGAGGGGGGGCCTGAAGCTTTCTTT. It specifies CASSVEGGPEAFF.